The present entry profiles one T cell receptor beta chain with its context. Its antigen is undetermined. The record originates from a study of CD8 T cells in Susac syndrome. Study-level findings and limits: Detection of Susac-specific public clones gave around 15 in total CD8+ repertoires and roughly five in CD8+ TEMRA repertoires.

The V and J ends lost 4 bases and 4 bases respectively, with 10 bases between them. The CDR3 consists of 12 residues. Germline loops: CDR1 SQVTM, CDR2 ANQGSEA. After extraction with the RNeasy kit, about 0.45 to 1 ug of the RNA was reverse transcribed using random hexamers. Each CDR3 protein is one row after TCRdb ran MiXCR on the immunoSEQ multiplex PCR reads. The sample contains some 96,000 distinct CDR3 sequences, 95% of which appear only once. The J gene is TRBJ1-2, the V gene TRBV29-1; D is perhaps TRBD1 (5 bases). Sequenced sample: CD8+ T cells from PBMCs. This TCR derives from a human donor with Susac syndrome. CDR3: CSVGDRTYGYTF. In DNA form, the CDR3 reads TGCAGCGTTGGGGACCGCACCTATGGCTACACCTTC.